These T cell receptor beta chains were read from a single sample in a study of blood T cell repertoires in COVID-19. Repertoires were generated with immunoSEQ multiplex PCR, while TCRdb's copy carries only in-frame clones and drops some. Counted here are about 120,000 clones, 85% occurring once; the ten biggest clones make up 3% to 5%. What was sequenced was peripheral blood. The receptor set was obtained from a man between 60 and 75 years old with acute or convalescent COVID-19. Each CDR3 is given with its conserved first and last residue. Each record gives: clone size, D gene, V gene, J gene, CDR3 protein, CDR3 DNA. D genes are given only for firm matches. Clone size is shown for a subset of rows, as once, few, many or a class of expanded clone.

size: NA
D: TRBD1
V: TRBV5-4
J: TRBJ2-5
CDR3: CASSLPRQGGGETQYF
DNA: TGTGCCAGCAGCTTACCTCGACAGGGTGGTGGAGAGACCCAGTACTTC

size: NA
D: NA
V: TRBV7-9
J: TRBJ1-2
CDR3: CASSFHEEIYGYTF
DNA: TGTGCCAGCAGCTTTCATGAGGAGATCTATGGCTACACCTTC

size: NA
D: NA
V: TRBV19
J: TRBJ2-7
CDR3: CASSIQGGSYEQYF
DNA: TGTGCCAGTAGTATACAGGGGGGCTCCTACGAGCAGTACTTC

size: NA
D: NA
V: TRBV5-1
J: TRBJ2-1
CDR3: CASSLGLLASYNEQFF
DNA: TGCGCCAGCAGCTTGGGCCTCCTAGCGTCCTACAATGAGCAGTTCTTC

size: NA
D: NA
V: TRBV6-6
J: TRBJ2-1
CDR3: CASSYGHEQFF
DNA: TGTGCCAGCAGTTACGGCCATGAGCAGTTCTTC

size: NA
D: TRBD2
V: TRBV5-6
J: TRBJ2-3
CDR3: CASSTLAGEGDTQYF
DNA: TGTGCCAGCAGCACCTTAGCGGGAGAAGGGGATACGCAGTATTTT

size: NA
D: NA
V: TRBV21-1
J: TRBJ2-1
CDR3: CASSKGPPEAYNEQFF
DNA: TGTGCCAGCAGCAAAGGACCCCCGGAGGCCTACAATGAGCAGTTCTTC

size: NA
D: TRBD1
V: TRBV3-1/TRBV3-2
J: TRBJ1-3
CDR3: CASSQEGNRGANTIYF
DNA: TGTGCCAGCAGCCAAGAGGGAAACAGGGGGGCAAACACCATATATTTT

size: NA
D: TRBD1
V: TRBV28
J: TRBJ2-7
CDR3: CASTPQGAGSYEQYF
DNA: TGTGCCAGCACCCCTCAGGGGGCCGGCTCCTACGAGCAGTACTTC

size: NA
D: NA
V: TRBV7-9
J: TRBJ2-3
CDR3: CASSAETDTQYF
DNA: TGTGCCAGCAGCGCTGAGACAGATACGCAGTATTTT

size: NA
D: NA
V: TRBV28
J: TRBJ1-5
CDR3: CASNRRGGNQPQHF
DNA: TGTGCCAGCAATCGACGGGGGGGCAATCAGCCCCAGCATTTT

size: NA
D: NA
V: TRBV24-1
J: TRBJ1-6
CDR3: CATSGSSYNSPLHF
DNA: TGTGCCACCAGCGGGAGCTCCTATAATTCACCCCTCCACTTT

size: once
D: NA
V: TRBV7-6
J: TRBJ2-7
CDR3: CASTINWGPNYEQYF
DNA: TGTGCCAGCACCATTAATTGGGGGCCAAACTACGAGCAGTACTTC

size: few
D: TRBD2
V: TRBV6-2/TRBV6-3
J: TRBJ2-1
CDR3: CASSNAASGEQFF
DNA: TGTGCCAGCAGCAATGCGGCTAGCGGGGAGCAGTTCTTC

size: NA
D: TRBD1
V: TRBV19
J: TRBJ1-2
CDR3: CASRSQGARDYGYTF
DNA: TGTGCCAGTAGATCTCAGGGGGCGCGTGACTATGGCTACACCTTC

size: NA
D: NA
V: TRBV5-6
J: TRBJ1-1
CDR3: CASSVDPAASNTEAFF
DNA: TGTGCCAGCAGCGTAGACCCAGCGGCGTCGAACACTGAAGCTTTCTTT

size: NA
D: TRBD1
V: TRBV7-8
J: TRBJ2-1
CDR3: CASSRTGVDEQFF
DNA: TGTGCCAGCAGCCGCACAGGGGTGGATGAGCAGTTCTTC

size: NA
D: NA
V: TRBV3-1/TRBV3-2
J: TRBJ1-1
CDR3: CASSPVGGAEGEAFF
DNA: TGTGCCAGCAGCCCTGTAGGCGGGGCGGAGGGGGAAGCTTTCTTT

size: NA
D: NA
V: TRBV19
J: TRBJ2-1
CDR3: CASSIAGITYNEQFF
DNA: TGTGCCAGTAGTATAGCGGGAATCACCTACAATGAGCAGTTCTTC